The clone carrying this TCR beta chain was counted between two and nine times. The antigen is unknown. By quantitative 5'-RACE with molecular barcodes, the TCR beta libraries were made. TCRdb reanalysed the 5' RACE reads using MiXCR and keeps one entry per CDR3 protein. The sample consists of 100,000 or so distinct CDR3 sequences, approximately 25% of them appearing once. This sample is drawn from a study of CD8 T cells in ankylosing spondylitis. Findings and limits, study-wide: Disease-linked clones were found to be CD8+ and relatively rare in peripheral blood. What appeared characteristic of ankylosing spondylitis blood was a TCR beta motif of seven to nine highly homologous variants.

V was shortened by 1 base and J by 4 bases, with 4 bases between the two germline ends. The CDR3 consists of 12 residues. CDR1 is LGHDT, CDR2 YNNKEL, per germline (reference sequence). The TCR was taken from a male donor with ankylosing spondylitis. Sample: synovial fluid, either unsorted or a sorted T cell fraction (not recorded which). V is TRBV3-1 and J is TRBJ1-1; D gene uncertain. CDR3 DNA sequence: TGTGCCAGCAGCCAAGTGTTCACTGAAGCTTTCTTT. This sequence encodes CASSQVFTEAFF.